The 18 T cell receptor beta chains presented below share a single source sample, sequenced in a study of T cell responses to AZD1222 COVID-19 vaccine. TCRdb keeps only in-frame clones here, not all; method: immunoSEQ multiplex PCR. The sample has about 110,000 clones, 70% to 90% seen once; the top ten hold 4.4%. The sample in question was peripheral blood, obtained 28 days after the second AZD1222 dose. Every receptor here comes from an adult who received the AZD1222 COVID-19 vaccine.

A single count supports this clone. The chain is built from TRBV19 and TRBJ1-4, with D tentatively TRBD1 (5 bases). The CDR3 sequence is 18 residues long. The V end was cut by 10 bases, the J end by 7 bases, with 31 bases between. CDR1 and CDR2 (germline): LNHDA, SQIVND (reference sequence). CDR3 loop: CAIRRPRGTQEICEKLFF. Written as DNA, the CDR3 is TGTGCCATTCGACGACCCCGGGGCACCCAGGAGATATGTGAAAAACTGTTTTTT.

The V call is TRBV5-4, the J call TRBJ2-7; either TRBD1 or TRBD2 may fit D (5 bases each). The CDR3 length is 14 residues. Trimming cost V 4 bases and J 4 bases, with 15 bases left between them. Germline CDR1 SGHNT, CDR2 YYREEE (reference sequence). In DNA, the CDR3 is TGTGCCAGCAGCGGCGAGGGGTTGTTTTACGAGCAGTACTTC. Residues: CASSGEGLFYEQYF.

V is TRBV18 and J is TRBJ2-3, with D hard to call. The CDR3 is 15 residues long. CDR1 and CDR2 from the germline V gene are KGHSH and LQKENI. V lost 5 bases and J 0 bases, leaving 12 bases between the germline ends. The CDR3 loop is CASSKSAASTDTQYF. Written as DNA, the CDR3 is TGTGCCAGCTCAAAGTCCGCCGCGAGCACAGATACGCAGTATTTT.

This chain connects TRBV7-3 to TRBJ1-1, with D hard to call. Germline V gene lookup returns CDR1 SGHTA and CDR2 FQGTGA. The CDR3 is 13 amino acids. With 0 bases removed from V and 11 bases from J, the gap between germline ends came to 13 bases. The CDR3 sequence: CASSLTGAALAFF. The CDR3 nucleotides read TGTGCCAGCAGCTTAACCGGCGCCGCACTGGCTTTCTTT. Full variable domain (outside the CDR3, taken from reference TRBV7-3 and TRBJ1-1): GAGVSQTPSNKVTEKGKYVELRCDPISGHTALYWYRQSLGQGPEFLIYFQGTGAADDSGLPNDRFFAVRPEGSVSTLKIQRTERGDSAVYLCASSLTGAALAFFGQGTRLTVV.

The chain combines TRBV7-3 with TRBJ1-1; no definite D call. This CDR3 has 12 amino acids. Germline CDR1 reads SGHTA; CDR2 reads FQGTGA. V was pared by 6 bases and J by 1 base, with 6 bases between. The CDR3 protein is CASSTGNTEAFF. The CDR3 bases are TGTGCCAGCAGTACGGGGAACACTGAAGCTTTCTTT. The variable domain in full, with the rest retrieved from reference TRBV7-3 and TRBJ1-1, is GAGVSQTPSNKVTEKGKYVELRCDPISGHTALYWYRQSLGQGPEFLIYFQGTGAADDSGLPNDRFFAVRPEGSVSTLKIQRTERGDSAVYLCASSTGNTEAFFGQGTRLTVV.

This chain uses TRBV7-2 with TRBJ2-5; no clear D. Trimming pared 4 bases from V and 4 bases from J, leaving 22 bases between. Per germline, CDR1 SGHTA and CDR2 FQGNSA. The CDR3 runs to 17 residues. The CDR3 nucleotides are TGTGCCAGCAGCTCCCCCTCCTTCATGGGCGCACCAGAGACCCAGTACTTC. It codes for CASSSPSFMGAPETQYF.

A remark on this clone: The junction differs from germline at one of its ends, possibly a read error. This rearrangement joins TRBV9 to TRBJ2-7; the D call may be TRBD1 or TRBD2 (6 bases each). The CDR3 is 16 amino acids. Germline V gene sequence: CDR1 SGDLS, CDR2 YYNGEE. The CDR3 coding sequence is TGTGCCAGCAGCGATACTCCCGGGGGCTCCTCCCACGAGCAGTACTTC. It codes for CASSDTPGGSSHEQYF.

This clone was found once. V gene TRBV7-2 combines with J gene TRBJ2-3; TRBD2 matches at 7 bases. Germline lookup yields CDR1 SGHTA and CDR2 FQGNSA. Trimming cost V 5 bases and J 0 bases; bases outside gene matches: 5. There are 15 residues in the CDR3. The CDR3 DNA follows: TGTGCCAGCAGCCTGGGACTACCTAGCACAGATACGCAGTATTTT. It specifies CASSLGLPSTDTQYF.

The chain uses TRBV9 and TRBJ2-2; 9 bases match TRBD2. CDR3 length: 15 residues. The germline CDR1 and CDR2 sequences are SGDLS and YYNGEE. J lost 6 bases, V lost 3 bases, and 6 bases had no gene match. The CDR3 DNA follows: TGTGCCAGCAGCGCGGAGGGACTAGCCTCCGGGGAGCTGTTTTTT. It translates to CASSAEGLASGELFF.

Of note for this clone: Relative to the germline gene, one junction end is altered; a read error may explain this. As DNA, the CDR3 is TGTGCCAGCAGCTTGTTCGAGGGAGGTTTCGGAAATGAGCAGCTCTTC. The encoded protein is CASSLFEGGFGNEQLF. This chain joins TRBV5-8 and TRBJ2-1; possibly TRBD2 for D (6 bases). The CDR3 is 16 amino acids. Germline CDR1 is SGHTS and CDR2 is YDEGEE. Drawing the rest from reference TRBV5-8 and TRBJ2-1, the complete variable domain is EAGVTQSPTHLIKTRGQQATLRCSPISGHTSVYWYQQALGLGLQFLLWYDEGEERNRGNFPPRFSGRQFPNYSSELNVNALELEDSALYLCASSLFEGGFGNEQLFGPGTRLTVL.

Written as DNA, the CDR3 is TGTGCCAGCAGCCAAGATTGGGTCGGGGCGTATTCGGGCAATGAGCAGTTCTTC. Residues: CASSQDWVGAYSGNEQFF. V and J are TRBV4-2 and TRBJ2-1; D may be TRBD1 or TRBD2 (5 bases each). The CDR3 covers 18 residues. From germline, CDR1 is LGHNA and CDR2 YNFKEQ. Trimming pared 0 bases from V and 6 bases from J, leaving 21 bases between.

The J gene is TRBJ1-5, the V gene TRBV28, with D tentatively TRBD1 (6 bases). The CDR3 contains 15 residues. CDR1 MDHEN and CDR2 SYDVKM come from the germline V gene. The V end was cut by 5 bases, the J end by 0 bases, with 11 bases between. The DNA of the CDR3 is TGTGCCAGCAGTCCGACAGGATATAGCAATCAGCCCCAGCATTTT. Its translation: CASSPTGYSNQPQHF.

V is TRBV6-5 and J is TRBJ1-3; D is uncertain. Trimming took 6 bases from V and 3 from J, leaving 6 bases between them. There are 12 residues in the CDR3. CDR1 and CDR2 (germline): MNHEY, SVGAGI. DNA for the CDR3: TGTGCCAGCAGAAGACTTGGAAACACCATATATTTT. Protein sequence: CASRRLGNTIYF.

CDR3 loop: CSASGDPFTDTQYF. As DNA, the CDR3 is TGCAGTGCTAGTGGGGACCCATTCACAGATACGCAGTATTTT. The chain carries TRBV20-1 and TRBJ2-3, with D possibly being TRBD1 or TRBD2 (5 bases each). Germline CDR1 is DFQATT and CDR2 is SNEGSKA (reference sequence). The V end lost 3 bases, the J end lost 2 bases, and 12 bases lay between the germline ends. There are 14 residues in the CDR3.

The rearrangement links TRBV2 to TRBJ1-6, with D uncertain. The ends were cut back, 7 bases at V and 7 bases at J, with 11 bases in the middle. This CDR3 has 13 residues. Germline loops: CDR1 SNHLY, CDR2 FYNNEI. The CDR3 loop reads CASIEAANSPLHF. For the CDR3, the DNA is TGTGCCAGCATAGAGGCAGCCAATTCACCCCTCCACTTT.

Notes on this clone: Within the sample, other DNA sequences also encode this same CDR3. This chain uses TRBV27 with TRBJ2-2; D ambiguous. Trimming removed 5 bases from V and 6 bases from J, with 7 bases in between. This CDR3 contains 12 residues. Germline-derived CDR1 and CDR2 are MNHEY and SMNVEV (reference sequence). In nucleotides, the CDR3 is TGTGCCAGCAGTCTTGGGTCCGGGGAGCTGTTTTTT. It specifies CASSLGSGELFF.

V and J are TRBV9 and TRBJ2-7; D remains ambiguous. The length of the CDR3 is 12 residues. Trimming stripped 4 bases from V and 6 bases from J, with 11 bases between. Germline loops: CDR1 SGDLS, CDR2 YYNGEE. CDR3 protein: CASSPRLGEQYF. The CDR3 coding sequence is TGTGCCAGCAGCCCGCGGTTGGGCGAGCAGTACTTC.

This clone was seen only a few times. The gene calls are TRBV10-3 and TRBJ1-2; tentative D call: TRBD1 (6 bases). V lost 3 bases and J 8 bases, leaving 19 bases between the germline ends. There are 15 residues in the CDR3. Germline V CDR1 and CDR2: ENHRY, SYGVKD. The CDR3 spells CAISERWTELEGYTF. The CDR3 DNA is TGTGCCATCAGTGAAAGGTGGACAGAATTGGAGGGCTACACCTTC.